The rows below give T cell receptor beta chains drawn from one sample of a study of blood T cell repertoires in COVID-19. TCRdb's copy holds only in-frame clones and misses some; the assay was immunoSEQ multiplex PCR. The sample lists roughly 52,000 clones, 86% seen once, with roughly 24% in the top ten. Input material: peripheral blood. The receptors derive from a woman older than 75 with acute or convalescent COVID-19. Each CDR3 is given without its conserved first and last residue. Size tells how often a clone was seen (once, few, many) or the class of an expanded clone, and some rows leave it out.

CDR3 protein	V gene	clone size	J gene
ASSPQGGSDNEQF	TRBV7-3	-	TRBJ2-1
AWSAPPPTQY	TRBV30	once	TRBJ2-3
ASSISNEKLF	TRBV19	-	TRBJ1-4
AWSMRQGRTNEKLF	TRBV30	-	TRBJ1-4
ASSTPGQLYEQY	TRBV19	-	TRBJ2-7
ATSGGDRGYEQY	TRBV15	-	TRBJ2-7
ASSLGGYQETQY	TRBV11-1	-	TRBJ2-5
ASSQETGVGTYYGYT	TRBV14	once	TRBJ1-2
ASRELGTSFSDTQY	TRBV25-1	-	TRBJ2-3
ASSSPGQGALGEGTGELF	TRBV28	-	TRBJ2-2
ASSLMWASPGNTIY	TRBV5-8	-	TRBJ1-3
ASSPGETGINSNQPQH	TRBV5-1	-	TRBJ1-5
ASSLTVAGTDTQY	TRBV7-2	-	TRBJ2-3
AISPSGGRDTQY	TRBV10-3	-	TRBJ2-3
ASSGQGGNYGYT	TRBV2	few	TRBJ1-2
ASSPAFREGYT	TRBV3-1/TRBV3-2	-	TRBJ1-2
ASNRQGGSGNTIY	TRBV11-2	-	TRBJ1-3
ASSATSGRALGTDTQY	TRBV9	once	TRBJ2-3
ASSVSGRAGNEQF	TRBV9	-	TRBJ2-1
ASSLSRVEVETQY	TRBV28	-	TRBJ2-5
ASSYRDSWTEAF	TRBV5-4	-	TRBJ1-1
ASIMSRNYGYT	TRBV6-5	-	TRBJ1-2
AISEAPGSGNTIY	TRBV10-3	-	TRBJ1-3
ASSPSTGSGNTIY	TRBV18	few	TRBJ1-3
ASSKLPGLASRTGELF	TRBV19	-	TRBJ2-2
ASSLALDTQY	TRBV5-6	-	TRBJ2-3
AWSLARGGQFNEKLF	TRBV30	once	TRBJ1-4
ASGTSGGPGNEQF	TRBV5-1	-	TRBJ2-1
ASSYSRTGGSYGYT	TRBV6-5	-	TRBJ1-2
ASSAPGTDTQY	TRBV9	-	TRBJ2-3
ASSLYRRGTEAF	TRBV5-6	once	TRBJ1-1
ASIRGEEKLF	TRBV2	-	TRBJ1-4
ASSSGQQYSNQPQH	TRBV6-6	-	TRBJ1-5
ASSTTSGSYNEQF	TRBV3-1/TRBV3-2	-	TRBJ2-1
ASTQRQGSIQY	TRBV6-1	-	TRBJ2-4
ASSLRQGNSPLH	TRBV5-1	-	TRBJ1-6
ASFSGTSTDTQY	TRBV27	-	TRBJ2-3
ASKTGRTGELF	TRBV6-5	-	TRBJ2-2
ASRLLRSPVAF	TRBV19	-	TRBJ1-1
ASEGAYVNTEAF	TRBV10-2	-	TRBJ1-1
ASSPGVSYSGNTIY	TRBV18	-	TRBJ1-3
ASMERLAGPREQF	TRBV5-1	once	TRBJ2-1
ASSDQGGVGEKLF	TRBV27	-	TRBJ1-4
ASSLQSYEQY	TRBV7-9	-	TRBJ2-7
ASSPSGVYNEQF	TRBV11-2	-	TRBJ2-1
ASSNGRSGETQY	TRBV6-5	-	TRBJ2-5
ASSSPERDRSGNTIY	TRBV9	-	TRBJ1-3
AISGLIEGGTDTQY	TRBV10-3	-	TRBJ2-3
ASSRGRVNTEAF	TRBV11-3	-	TRBJ1-1